This TCR beta chain was recorded in a study of early T cells in non-severe SARS-CoV-2 infection. About the study: Sequencing of bulk RNA from unsorted whole blood was done, without chain pairing.

MiXCR, applied by TCRdb to the 5' RACE reads, yields one record per CDR3 protein. Here the sample spans roughly 70,000 distinct CDR3 sequences, under 15% being singletons. There are many counts of this clonotype. From germline, CDR1 is DFQATT and CDR2 SNEGSKA (reference sequence). The CDR3 contains 15 residues. Deletions cut 5 bases from V and 3 bases from J, with 17 bases between. Sequencing was carried out using whole blood. This TCR was recovered from an adult who was a healthcare worker with PCR-confirmed SARS-CoV-2 infection or an uninfected control (not recorded which). The V call is TRBV20-1, the J call TRBJ1-5; unclear D gene. The CDR3 region has the DNA TGCAGTGCTCGGACTACCAGCACGCACAATCAGCCCCAGCATTTT. Translated, it gives CSARTTSTHNQPQHF.